A single sample is the source of the 15 T cell receptor beta chains below, sequenced in a study of T cell responses to AZD1222 COVID-19 vaccine (dated by TCRdb to the early 2020s). The time point tag for this specimen amounts to: about 28 days (+/-7) after the second vaccine dose. The protocol used for the library was the immunoSEQ multiplex PCR assay. Held by TCRdb, this immuneACCESS table contains in-frame sequences only and omits some clones. Under half of the omission traces to an unresolved V gene where checked; the cause of the rest is unknown. The sample profile shows 130,000 or so clones; approximately 91% of them were found once. The ten largest account for 1.5% to 2% of the sample. The sample was peripheral blood, taken 28 days after the second AZD1222 dose. These receptors originate from an adult who received the AZD1222 COVID-19 vaccine.

J is TRBJ1-2 and V is TRBV28; a weak D match, TRBD1 (6 bases). V was pared by 6 bases and J by 4 bases, with 21 bases between. Germline V CDR1 and CDR2: MDHEN, SYDVKM. The CDR3 length is 16 residues. This CDR3 is CASSLLEGGESYGYTF. The DNA for the CDR3 is TGTGCCAGCAGCCTACTCGAAGGGGGGGAGTCCTATGGCTACACCTTC.

The V gene is TRBV7-8, the J gene TRBJ2-5; D might be TRBD2 (5 bases). This CDR3 spans 16 amino acids. Deletions cut 3 bases from V and 10 bases from J, with 24 bases between. Germline values: CDR1 SGHVS, CDR2 FQNEAQ. The chain's CDR3 is CASSFSTRRTGSGQYF. The CDR3, as DNA: TGTGCCAGCAGCTTCTCGACAAGGAGGACTGGGAGTGGCCAGTACTTC.

The gene calls are TRBV7-9 and TRBJ1-1; no definite D call. Germline V gene lookup returns CDR1 SEHNR and CDR2 FQNEAQ (reference sequence). This CDR3 region has 12 residues. The V end lost 1 base, the J end lost 10 bases, and 10 bases lay between the germline ends. CDR3 DNA: TGTGCCAGCAGCTTAGAAGGCGCCGGAGCTTTCTTT. Amino acid sequence: CASSLEGAGAFF.

This sequence joins TRBV5-1 and TRBJ2-7; D is uncertain. Germline-derived CDR1 and CDR2 are SGHRS and YFSETQ. The V gene lost 1 base and the J gene lost 6 bases, with 17 bases spanning the gap. This CDR3 has 15 residues. CDR3 residues: CASSLIPATDGEQYF. The CDR3 DNA is TGCGCCAGCAGCTTGATACCCGCGACCGACGGCGAGCAGTACTTC.

The J gene is TRBJ1-4, the V gene TRBV10-2; TRBD1 matches 8 bases. Germline CDR1 and CDR2: WSHSY and SAAADI. The CDR3 extends over 15 amino acids. The V segment lost 1 base and the J segment 4 bases; nucleotides outside the gene matches: 2. CDR3 bases: TGCGCCAGCAGTGAGTTTACAGGGGGTAATGAAAAACTGTTTTTT. Protein: CASSEFTGGNEKLFF.

V and J are TRBV11-2 and TRBJ1-5; no clear D. Germline V gene sequence: CDR1 SGHAT, CDR2 FQNNGV. The CDR3 totals 13 residues. V shed 5 bases and J shed 6 bases, with 11 bases lying between them. The CDR3 DNA reads as TGTGCCAGCAGCCCTGAGCGGTTTCAGCCCCAGCATTTT. This codes for CASSPERFQPQHF.

The chain links TRBV5-1 to TRBJ2-6; D may be TRBD1 or TRBD2 (5 bases each). Germline CDR1 and CDR2: SGHRS and YFSETQ. Trimming removed 3 bases at V and 0 bases at J, with 13 bases between. The CDR3 is made up of 17 amino acids. The CDR3 loop is CASSSNWDGSGANVLTF. CDR3 DNA sequence: TGCGCCAGCAGCTCAAATTGGGACGGCTCTGGGGCCAACGTCCTGACTTTC.

This clone was seen just once. The J gene is TRBJ1-1, the V gene TRBV12-2; the table gives TRBD1 as D, unverified against the DNA. TRBV12-2 is given as a pseudogene. The CDR3 sequence is 16 residues long. The CDR3 sequence is CASRFGPQVTNTEAFF. In DNA, the CDR3 is TGTGCAAGTCGCTTCGGGCCACAGGTGACGAACACTGAAGCTTTCTTT.

V gene TRBV10-3 combines with J gene TRBJ1-1; no firm D call. The length of the CDR3 is 14 residues. Trimming removed 2 bases at V and 3 bases at J, with 10 bases between. Germline CDR1 is ENHRY and CDR2 is SYGVKD. The CDR3: CAISETSRDTEAFF. In DNA form, the CDR3 reads TGTGCCATCAGTGAGACCTCGCGGGACACTGAAGCTTTCTTT.

V usage is TRBV11-2 and J usage is TRBJ1-6, with unresolved D. V was pared by 0 bases and J by 4 bases, with 13 bases between. This CDR3 is built from 17 residues. The germline V gene has CDR1 SGHAT and CDR2 FQNNGV. CDR3: CASSLEGPVTYNSPLHF. The CDR3 region has the DNA TGTGCCAGCAGCTTAGAGGGCCCAGTGACTTATAATTCACCCCTCCACTTT.

This chain connects TRBV3-1 (or the pseudogene TRBV3-2) to TRBJ2-1, with D unresolved. The CDR3 extends over 14 amino acids. V lost 1 base to trimming and J lost 9 bases, with 13 bases between them. CDR1 LGHDT and CDR2 YNNKEL come from the germline V gene (reference sequence). DNA of the CDR3: TGTGCCAGCAGCCAAGCCCTCCACGCGAGTGAGCAGTTCTTC. The encoded protein is CASSQALHASEQFF.

The chain links TRBV28 to TRBJ2-5, with TRBD2 identical over 7 bases. There are 15 residues in the CDR3. The V gene end was trimmed by 5 bases and the J gene end by 5 bases; junction bases not matched to a gene: 11. Per germline, CDR1 MDHEN and CDR2 SYDVKM. CDR3 in amino acids: CASSPDSGWGETQYF. CDR3 nucleotide sequence: TGTGCCAGCAGTCCGGATAGCGGGTGGGGGGAGACCCAGTACTTC.

Worth noting for this clone: Other DNA sequences in this specimen translate into the identical CDR3. The chain couples TRBV11-2 to TRBJ1-3, with D unresolved. Trimming removed 4 bases at V and 4 bases at J, with 8 bases between. The CDR3 is 13 amino acids. Germline assignment: CDR1 SGHAT and CDR2 FQNNGV. CDR3 DNA sequence: TGTGCCAGCAGCTCTTCCCCGGGAAACACCATATATTTT. Translation: CASSSSPGNTIYF. The entire variable domain, with the rest obtained from reference TRBV11-2 and TRBJ1-3, is as follows: EAGVAQSPRYKIIEKRQSVAFWCNPISGHATLYWYQQILGQGPKLLIQFQNNGVVDDSQLPKDRFSAERLKGVDSTLKIQPAKLEDSAVYLCASSSSPGNTIYFGEGSWLTVV.

The chain couples TRBV30 to TRBJ2-7, with a weak D call TRBD2 (6 bases). Trimming cost V 4 bases and J 3 bases, with 22 bases left between them. The CDR3 loop spans 16 amino acids. Germline-derived CDR1 and CDR2 are GTSNPN and SVGIG (reference sequence). CDR3 DNA sequence: TGTGCCTGGATGTTGGAGGGCAGAACCGGGGACTACGAGCAGTACTTC. Translation: CAWMLEGRTGDYEQYF.

The chain couples TRBV10-3 to TRBJ1-5; a possible D gene is TRBD1 (5 bases). CDR1 ENHRY and CDR2 SYGVKD come from the germline V gene. The CDR3 extends over 13 amino acids. Trimming removed 3 bases at V and 6 bases at J, with 9 bases between. CDR3 residues: CAISDREGQPQHF. In nucleotides, the CDR3 is TGTGCCATCAGTGACAGGGAGGGTCAGCCCCAGCATTTT.